The 9 T cell receptor beta chains below come from one sample, sequenced in a study of CD8+CD57+ T cells in acquired aplastic anemia (dated by TCRdb to 2017 to 2018). Patients chosen for sequencing had shown expansion of CD8+CD57+ cells by flow cytometry. This sample was sequenced with an Illumina HiSeq 2000. Genomic DNA was used as template for profiling of TCR beta VDJ combinations and CDR3 sequences. The public sequencing data were trimmed at Q25 with fastp and processed into clonotypes with MiXCR by TCRdb, which kept only in-frame beta chains. Rows with one shared CDR3 protein collapse into an entry with the most common genes and DNA. Here the sample has hundreds of thousands of distinct CDR3 sequences; approximately 79% occur a single time. The ten largest clones take up about two fifths of the sample. Sample: sorted CD4+, CD8+, or CD8+CD57+ T cells (not recorded which) from PBMCs. The origin of the receptors is a human donor with aplastic anemia.

The rearrangement links TRBV7-8 to TRBJ1-5; D gene unclear. Germline CDR1 and CDR2: SGHVS and FQNEAQ. Deletions cut 1 base from V and 10 bases from J, with 23 bases between. CDR3 length: 17 residues. CDR3 sequence: CASSLGAGPDSHYPQHF. Written as DNA, the CDR3 is TGTGCCAGCAGCTTAGGGGCAGGTCCAGATAGCCATTATCCCCAGCATTTT.

On this clonotype itself: An end of the junction does not agree with germline; a read error may underlie this. The chain has TRBV15 and TRBJ2-1; tentative D call: TRBD1 (6 bases). The closer fit of TRBJ2-5 to the DNA end suggests the J call may be wrong. This CDR3 spans 14 amino acids. In germline, CDR1 is LNHNV, CDR2 YYDKDF (reference sequence). Written as DNA, the CDR3 is TGTGCCACCAGCGGGGGCGCCAGCCAAGAGGCCCAGTACTTC. This gives the protein CATSGGASQEAQYF.

On this clonotype itself: A junction end diverges from the germline sequence, so it may reflect a read error. V usage is TRBV7-9 and J usage is TRBJ2-1; D tentatively fits TRBD1 or TRBD2 (5 bases each). The CDR3 is 17 amino acids. Germline V gene data show CDR1 as SEHNR and CDR2 as FQNEAQ (reference sequence). The CDR3 reads CASSLADGWGSYIEQFF. CDR3 nucleotides: TGTGCCAGCAGCTTAGCTGACGGGTGGGGGTCCTACATTGAGCAGTTCTTC.

This sequence joins TRBV11-3 and TRBJ2-2; D remains unclear. Germline CDR1 reads SGHNT; CDR2 reads YENEEA. The CDR3 consists of 14 residues. Trimming stripped 7 bases from V and 4 bases from J, with 13 bases between. CDR3 in amino acids: CASNDGRTTGELFF. CDR3 DNA: TGTGCCAGCAACGACGGGCGGACCACCGGGGAGCTGTTTTTT.

V and J are TRBV2 and TRBJ1-2; unclear D gene. The V gene lost 7 bases and the J gene lost 5 bases, with 8 bases spanning the gap. The germline gives CDR1 SNHLY, CDR2 FYNNEI. This CDR3 spans 11 amino acids. The CDR3 here is CASTDWYGYTF. CDR3 in DNA: TGTGCCAGCACCGACTGGTATGGCTACACCTTC. Complete variable domain (other parts from reference TRBV2 and TRBJ1-2): EPEVTQTPSHQVTQMGQEVILRCVPISNHLYFYWYRQILGQKVEFLVSFYNNEISEKSEIFDDQFSVERPDGSNFTLKIRSTKLEDSAMYFCASTDWYGYTFGSGTRLTVV.

Comment on this clonotype: The CDR3 does not end in the conserved phenylalanine or tryptophan, so this is likely a read error. It is unclear where the CDR3 begins or ends on the DNA, so no DNA is shown, and the CDR3 is as TCRdb lists it. The CDR3 loop is CASSLGGSREQSL. This chain links TRBV9 with TRBJ2-2; the table names TRBD2, a call not compared with the DNA. With termini counted, the CDR3 has 13 amino acids. Germline lookup yields CDR1 SGDLS and CDR2 YYNGEE.

V gene TRBV7-2 combines with J gene TRBJ2-7; 7 nucleotides line up with TRBD2. The CDR3 contains 14 residues. J was trimmed by 9 bases and V by 2 bases; bases with no gene match: 10. Per germline, CDR1 SGHTA and CDR2 FQGNSA. CDR3: CASSLPGGADAQYF. For the CDR3, the DNA is TGTGCCAGCAGCTTACCGGGAGGAGCCGATGCGCAGTACTTC.

The chain recombines TRBV9 with TRBJ1-2; D uncertain. The V gene's germline CDR1 is SGDLS and CDR2 YYNGEE. V was clipped by 0 bases and J by 9 bases, with 21 bases between them. This CDR3 has 16 amino acids. The CDR3 region has the DNA TGTGCCAGCAGCGTAGGGACCGCCCGAAATGTGCCCCGCTACACCTTC. Protein sequence: CASSVGTARNVPRYTF. Looking up the rest from reference TRBV9 and TRBJ1-2 gives the full variable domain: DSGVTQTPKHLITATGQRVTLRCSPRSGDLSVYWYQQSLDQGLQFLIQYYNGEERAKGNILERFSAQQFPDLHSELNLSSLELGDSALYFCASSVGTARNVPRYTFGSGTRLTVV.

This clonotype showed up just a few times. The genes are TRBV9 and TRBJ2-7; TRBD1 matches 7 bases. CDR3 length equals 18 residues. Germline V gene sequence: CDR1 SGDLS, CDR2 YYNGEE. J was trimmed by 1 base and V by 1 base; bases with no gene match: 14. CDR3 DNA: TGTGCCAGCAGCGTACGGCCAGACGGGACAGCCCTTTCCTACGAGCAGTACGTC. Encoded protein: CASSVRPDGTALSYEQYV.